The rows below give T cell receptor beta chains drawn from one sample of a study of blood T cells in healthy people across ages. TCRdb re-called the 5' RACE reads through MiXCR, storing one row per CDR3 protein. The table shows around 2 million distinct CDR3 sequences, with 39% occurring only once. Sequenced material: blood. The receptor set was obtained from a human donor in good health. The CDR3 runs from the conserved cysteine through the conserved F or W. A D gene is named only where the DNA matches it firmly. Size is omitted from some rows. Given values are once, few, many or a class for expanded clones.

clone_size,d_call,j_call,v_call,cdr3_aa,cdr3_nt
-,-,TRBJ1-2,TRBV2,CASSEHGRGHGYTF,TGTGCCAGCAGTGAACATGGGAGAGGGCATGGCTACACCTTC
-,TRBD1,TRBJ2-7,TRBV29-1,CSVWTGQTYEQYF,TGCAGCGTCTGGACGGGACAGACCTACGAGCAGTACTTC
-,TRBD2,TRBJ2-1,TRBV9,CASSALGTSGRLNEQFF,TGTGCCAGCAGCGCCCTGGGAACTAGCGGTCGGTTAAATGAGCAGTTCTTC
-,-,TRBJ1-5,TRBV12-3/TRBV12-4,CASSFAGGRPQHF,TGTGCCAGCAGTTTCGCGGGAGGCCGGCCCCAGCATTTT
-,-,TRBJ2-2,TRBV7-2,CASSLAPSTGELFF,TGTGCCAGCAGCTTAGCCCCTAGCACCGGGGAGCTGTTTTTT
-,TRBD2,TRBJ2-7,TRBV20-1,CSARDLSGTSGYEQYF,TGCAGTGCTAGAGATCTTTCCGGGACTAGCGGCTACGAGCAGTACTTC
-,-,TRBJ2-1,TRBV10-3,CAISADSNAQFF,TGTGCCATCAGTGCCGACTCCAACGCGCAGTTCTTC
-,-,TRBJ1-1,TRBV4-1,CASSPGPESTEAFF,TGCGCCAGCAGCCCGGGACCGGAGAGCACTGAAGCTTTCTTT
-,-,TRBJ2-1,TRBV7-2,CASSFAGLYNEQFF,TGTGCCAGCAGCTTTGCAGGCCTCTACAATGAGCAGTTCTTC
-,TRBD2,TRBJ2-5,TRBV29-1,CSVDALAGGKLQETQYF,TGCAGCGTTGATGCGCTAGCGGGGGGAAAACTCCAAGAGACCCAGTACTTC
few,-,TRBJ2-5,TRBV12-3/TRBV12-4,CASSLQGGGTQYF,TGTGCCAGCAGCTTACAGGGAGGAGGGACCCAGTACTTC
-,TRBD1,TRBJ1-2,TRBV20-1,CSAIRQGYGYTF,TGCAGTGCTATAAGACAGGGGTATGGCTACACCTTC
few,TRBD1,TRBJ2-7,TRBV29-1,CSVVPLNGVSRQGEKWAYEQYF,TGCAGCGTCGTACCACTGAACGGGGTTTCCCGCCAGGGGGAGAAATGGGCGTACGAGCAGTACTTC
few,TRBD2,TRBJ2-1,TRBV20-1,CSAARGLAGGEQFF,TGCAGTGCTGCACGTGGGCTAGCGGGGGGTGAGCAGTTCTTC
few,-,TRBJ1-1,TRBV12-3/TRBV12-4,CASSFETVRAFF,TGTGCCAGCAGTTTCGAGACAGTAAGAGCTTTCTTT
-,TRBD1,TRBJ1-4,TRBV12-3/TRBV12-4,CASSQQGRYEKRFF,TGTGCCAGCAGTCAACAGGGGCGGTATGAAAAACGGTTTTTT
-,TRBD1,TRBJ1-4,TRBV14,CASSPGTGINEKLFF,TGTGCCAGCAGCCCAGGGACAGGGATTAATGAAAAACTGTTTTTT
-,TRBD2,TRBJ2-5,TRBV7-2,CASNLAAGAFGEQYF,TGTGCCAGCAATCTCGCAGCGGGGGCTTTTGGGGAGCAGTACTTC
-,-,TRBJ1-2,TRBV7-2,CASSLSTQGDYGYTF,TGTGCCAGCAGCCTCAGCACACAGGGAGATTATGGCTACACCTTC
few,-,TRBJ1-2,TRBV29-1,CSVDNGYTF,TGCAGCGTTGATAACGGCTACACCTTC
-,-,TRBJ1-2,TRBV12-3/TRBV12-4,CASSLVGGQFYGYTF,TGTGCCAGCAGTTTAGTCGGGGGTCAGTTCTATGGCTACACCTTC
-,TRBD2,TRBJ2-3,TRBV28,CASIGLRLAGGLTDTQYF,TGTGCCAGCATAGGTCTGAGACTAGCGGGGGGACTGACAGATACGCAGTATTTT
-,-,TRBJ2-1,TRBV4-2,CASSQDENYNEQFF,TGTGCCAGCAGCCAAGATGAGAACTACAATGAGCAGTTCTTC
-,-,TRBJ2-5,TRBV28,CASTSVGGVETQYF,TGTGCCAGCACCTCGGTGGGTGGGGTGGAGACCCAGTACTTC
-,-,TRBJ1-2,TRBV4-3,CASSQDNVQTHGYTF,TGCGCCAGCAGCCAAGATAATGTCCAGACCCATGGCTACACCTTC
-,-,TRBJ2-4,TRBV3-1,CASTLRQAGNIQYF,TGTGCCAGCACCCTGAGGCAGGCTGGGAACATTCAGTACTTC
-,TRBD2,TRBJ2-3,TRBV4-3,CASSQGLAETSTDTQYF,TGCGCCAGCAGCCAGGGACTAGCGGAGACTAGCACAGATACGCAGTATTTT
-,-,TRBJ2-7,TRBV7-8,CASSFRDTAYEQYF,TGTGCCAGCAGCTTCCGGGACACCGCCTACGAGCAGTACTTC
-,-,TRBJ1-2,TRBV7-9,CASSPETDSGYTF,TGTGCCAGCAGCCCCGAGACAGACTCCGGCTACACCTTC
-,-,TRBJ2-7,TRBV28,CASRPLSEGAVEQYF,TGTGCCAGCAGACCTCTTTCGGAGGGGGCGGTCGAGCAGTACTTC
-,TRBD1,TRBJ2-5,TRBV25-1,CASRTGLETQYF,TGTGCCAGCAGGACAGGGTTAGAGACCCAGTACTTC
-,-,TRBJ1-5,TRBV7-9,CASSPGPTSNQPQHF,TGTGCCAGCAGCCCGGGACCGACTAGCAATCAGCCCCAGCATTTT
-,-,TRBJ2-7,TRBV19,CASSNGRGSYEQYF,TGTGCCAGTAGTAACGGACGAGGCTCCTACGAGCAGTACTTC
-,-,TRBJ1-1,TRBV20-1,CSATPGTDTTEAFF,TGCAGTGCTACCCCCGGGACCGATACCACTGAAGCTTTCTTT
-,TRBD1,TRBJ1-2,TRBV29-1,CSVLTGGAGGYTF,TGCAGCGTCTTAACAGGGGGCGCAGGTGGCTACACCTTC
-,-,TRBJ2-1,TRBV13,CASSFTGTWGTEESYNEQFF,TGTGCCAGCAGCTTTACCGGGACTTGGGGTACTGAGGAGTCCTACAATGAGCAGTTCTTC
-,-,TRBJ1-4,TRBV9,CASSAFLQDGKEKLFF,TGTGCCAGCAGCGCGTTTTTACAGGACGGAAAGGAAAAACTGTTTTTT
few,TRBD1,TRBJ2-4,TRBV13,CASSSGTAKNIQYF,TGTGCCAGCAGCTCCGGGACAGCAAAAAACATTCAGTACTTC
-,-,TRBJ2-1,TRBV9,CASSVGVSRTYNEQFF,TGTGCCAGCAGCGTAGGGGTGTCAAGGACCTACAATGAGCAGTTCTTC
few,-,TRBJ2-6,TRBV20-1,CSATNGVSGANVLTF,TGCAGTGCCACCAACGGCGTCTCTGGGGCCAACGTCCTGACTTTC
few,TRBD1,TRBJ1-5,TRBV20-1,CSASPLQGIPQPQHF,TGCAGTGCTAGCCCCCTACAGGGGATCCCTCAGCCCCAGCATTTT
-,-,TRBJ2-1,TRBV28,CASRGDGPVIFEQFF,TGTGCCAGCAGGGGGGACGGCCCGGTCATCTTTGAGCAGTTCTTC
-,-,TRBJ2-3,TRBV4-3,CASSQTGGLRDTQYF,TGCGCCAGCAGCCAAACGGGGGGCCTGCGGGATACGCAGTATTTT
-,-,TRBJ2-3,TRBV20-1,CSASERIGSDTQYF,TGCAGTGCTAGTGAGAGAATAGGGTCAGATACGCAGTATTTT
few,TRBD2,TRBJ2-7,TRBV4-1,CASSRTGTNTYEQYF,TGCGCCAGCAGCCGTACCGGGACTAACACCTACGAGCAGTACTTC
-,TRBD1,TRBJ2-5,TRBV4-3,CASSLLFDRVETQYF,TGCGCCAGCAGCCTCCTATTCGACAGGGTAGAGACCCAGTACTTC
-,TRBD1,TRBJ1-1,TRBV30,CAWSQGAVNTEAFF,TGTGCCTGGAGTCAGGGGGCGGTGAACACTGAAGCTTTCTTT
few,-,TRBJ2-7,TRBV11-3,CASSFRRDSEQYF,TGTGCCAGCAGCTTTAGGAGGGATTCCGAGCAGTACTTC
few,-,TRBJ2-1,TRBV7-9,CASSLGFRGITNEQFF,TGTGCCAGCAGCTTGGGCTTCCGGGGAATAACCAATGAGCAGTTCTTC
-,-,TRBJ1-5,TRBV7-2,CASSLAGTVNHQPQHF,TGTGCCAGCAGCTTAGCCGGGACCGTCAACCATCAGCCCCAGCATTTT
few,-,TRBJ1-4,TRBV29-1,CSVVGGEKLFF,TGCAGCGTGGTTGGGGGAGAAAAACTGTTTTTT